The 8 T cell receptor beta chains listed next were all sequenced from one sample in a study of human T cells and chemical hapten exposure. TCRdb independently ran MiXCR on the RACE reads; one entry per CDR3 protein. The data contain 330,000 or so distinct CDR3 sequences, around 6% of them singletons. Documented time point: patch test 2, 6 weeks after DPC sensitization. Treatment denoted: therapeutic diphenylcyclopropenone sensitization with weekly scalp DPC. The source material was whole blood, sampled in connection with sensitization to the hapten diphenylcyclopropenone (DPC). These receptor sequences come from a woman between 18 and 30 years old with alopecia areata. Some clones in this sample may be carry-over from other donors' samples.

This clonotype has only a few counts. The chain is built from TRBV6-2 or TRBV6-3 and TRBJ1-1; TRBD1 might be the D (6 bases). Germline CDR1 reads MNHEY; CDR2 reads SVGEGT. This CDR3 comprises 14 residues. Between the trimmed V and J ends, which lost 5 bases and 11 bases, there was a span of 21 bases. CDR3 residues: CASSTAGGAFFAFF. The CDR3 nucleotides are TGTGCCAGCAGTACCGCCGGGGGCGCGTTTTTCGCTTTCTTT.

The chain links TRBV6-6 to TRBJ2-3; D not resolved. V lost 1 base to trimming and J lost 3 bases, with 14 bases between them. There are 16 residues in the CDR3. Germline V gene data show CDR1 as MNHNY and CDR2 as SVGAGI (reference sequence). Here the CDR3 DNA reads TGTGCCAGCAGTTACTTTTGGGGTGGCATTACAGATACGCAGTATTTT. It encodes CASSYFWGGITDTQYF.

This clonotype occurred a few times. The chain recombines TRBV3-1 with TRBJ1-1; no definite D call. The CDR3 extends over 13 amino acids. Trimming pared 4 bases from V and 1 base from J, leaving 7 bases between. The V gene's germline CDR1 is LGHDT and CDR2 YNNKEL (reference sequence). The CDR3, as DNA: TGTGCCAGCAGCCCCGAGTGGAACACTGAAGCTTTCTTT. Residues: CASSPEWNTEAFF.

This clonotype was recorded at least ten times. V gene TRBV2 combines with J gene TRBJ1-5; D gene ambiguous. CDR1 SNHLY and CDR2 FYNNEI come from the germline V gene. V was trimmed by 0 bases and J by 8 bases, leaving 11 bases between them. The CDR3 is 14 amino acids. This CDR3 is CASSEALPGEPQHF. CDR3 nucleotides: TGTGCCAGCAGTGAAGCGCTTCCGGGCGAGCCCCAGCATTTT.

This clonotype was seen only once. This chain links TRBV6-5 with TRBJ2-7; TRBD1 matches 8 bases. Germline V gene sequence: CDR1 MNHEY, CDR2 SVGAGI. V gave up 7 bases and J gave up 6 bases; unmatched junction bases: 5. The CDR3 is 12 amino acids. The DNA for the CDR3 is TGTGCCAGCACCAGGACAGGGAGCGAGCAGTACTTC. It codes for CASTRTGSEQYF.

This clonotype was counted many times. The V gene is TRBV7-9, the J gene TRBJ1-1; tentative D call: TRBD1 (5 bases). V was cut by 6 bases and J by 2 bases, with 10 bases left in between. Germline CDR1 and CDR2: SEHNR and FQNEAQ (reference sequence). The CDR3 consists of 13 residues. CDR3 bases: TGTGCCAGCAGTTTGGACACCAACACTGAAGCTTTCTTT. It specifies CASSLDTNTEAFF.

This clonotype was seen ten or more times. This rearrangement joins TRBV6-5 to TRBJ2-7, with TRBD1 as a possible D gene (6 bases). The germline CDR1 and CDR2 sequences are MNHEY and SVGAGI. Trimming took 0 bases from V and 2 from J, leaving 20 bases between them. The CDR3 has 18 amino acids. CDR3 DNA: TGTGCCAGCAGTTACTCCGGCAGGGGCCAACTTTACCCCTACGAGCAGTACTTC. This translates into CASSYSGRGQLYPYEQYF.

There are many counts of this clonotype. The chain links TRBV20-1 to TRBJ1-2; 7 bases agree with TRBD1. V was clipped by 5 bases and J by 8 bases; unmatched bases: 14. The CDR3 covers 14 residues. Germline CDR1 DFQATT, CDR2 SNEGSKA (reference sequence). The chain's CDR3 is CSAPRYDRVGGYTF. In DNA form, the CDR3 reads TGCAGTGCTCCCCGTTACGACAGGGTGGGGGGCTACACCTTC.